Sequencing of this T cell receptor (beta chain) was carried out in a study of blood T cell repertoires in COVID-19. Overall study context: Sites across the United States, Italy and Spain contributed samples from acute and convalescent COVID-19. In each case, the material was cDNA or gDNA derived from T cells, B-cell-depleted T cells, or PBMCs.

This CDR3 has 13 residues. Germline V gene lookup returns CDR1 MNHNY and CDR2 SVGAGI (reference sequence). Trimming stripped 5 bases from V and 4 bases from J, with 12 bases between. Authors' methods: Amplification from reference gene primers served as the basis for estimated nucleated cell counts. Some clones are missing from TCRdb's copy, which holds only in-frame ones; the method was immunoSEQ multiplex PCR. V and J calls and clone size come straight from that table; D and trimming were deduced from the DNA. The table has some 250,000 clones, about 68% seen once. This chain joins TRBV6-6 and TRBJ2-7, with D possibly matching TRBD1 (6 bases). The source of this sequence is a woman of 80 years or more with acute or convalescent COVID-19. Sequenced: peripheral blood. CDR3 protein: CASSTQGGYEQYF. The DNA for the CDR3 is TGTGCCAGCAGTACACAGGGTGGGTACGAGCAGTACTTC.